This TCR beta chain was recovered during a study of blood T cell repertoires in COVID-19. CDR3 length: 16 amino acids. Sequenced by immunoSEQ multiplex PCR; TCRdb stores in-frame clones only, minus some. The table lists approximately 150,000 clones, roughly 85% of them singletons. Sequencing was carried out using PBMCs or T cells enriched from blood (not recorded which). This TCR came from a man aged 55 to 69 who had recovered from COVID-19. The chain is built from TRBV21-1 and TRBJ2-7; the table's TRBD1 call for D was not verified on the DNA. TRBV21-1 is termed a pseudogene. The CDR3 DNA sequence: TGTGCCAGCCGACTTCGACAGGGGGCTGAATCCTACGAGCAGTACTTC. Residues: CASRLRQGAESYEQYF.